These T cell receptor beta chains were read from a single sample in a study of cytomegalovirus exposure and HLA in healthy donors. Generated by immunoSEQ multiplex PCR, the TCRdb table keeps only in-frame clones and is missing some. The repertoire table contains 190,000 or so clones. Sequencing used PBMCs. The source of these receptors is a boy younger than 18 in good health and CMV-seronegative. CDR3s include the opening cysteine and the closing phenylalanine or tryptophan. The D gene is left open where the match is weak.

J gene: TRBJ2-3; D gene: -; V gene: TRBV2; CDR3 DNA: TGTGCCAGCAGTCTACAGGGAAGTGCGGCAGATACGCAGTATTTT; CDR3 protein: CASSLQGSAADTQYF
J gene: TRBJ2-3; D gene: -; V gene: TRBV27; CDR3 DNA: TGTGCCAGCAGTTTCGGAGGGAGAGATACGCAGTATTTT; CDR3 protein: CASSFGGRDTQYF
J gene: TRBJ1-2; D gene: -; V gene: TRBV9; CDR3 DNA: TGTGCCAGCAGCGGAGGAGGGCCGCGGTATGGCTACACCTTC; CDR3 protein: CASSGGGPRYGYTF
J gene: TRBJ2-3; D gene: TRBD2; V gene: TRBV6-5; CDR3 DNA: TGTGCCAGCAGTTACGGTCTAGCGGGGGAAGATACGCAGTATTTT; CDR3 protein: CASSYGLAGEDTQYF
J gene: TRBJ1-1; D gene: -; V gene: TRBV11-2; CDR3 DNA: TGTGCCAGCAGCTTAGCCGGGGGGACTGAAGCTTTCTTT; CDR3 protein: CASSLAGGTEAFF
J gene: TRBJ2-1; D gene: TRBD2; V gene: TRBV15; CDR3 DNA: TGTGCCACCAGCAGATCGAGCGGGGGTCAGTACAATGAGCAGTTCTTC; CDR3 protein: CATSRSSGGQYNEQFF
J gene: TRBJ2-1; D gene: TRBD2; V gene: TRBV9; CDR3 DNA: TGTGCCAGCACCCCTCAGACCCCCGCGGGGGGTGAGCAGTTCTTC; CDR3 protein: CASTPQTPAGGEQFF
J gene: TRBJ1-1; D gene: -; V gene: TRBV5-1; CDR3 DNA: TGCGCCAGCAGCTTGGGGACAGAGAACACTGAAGCTTTCTTT; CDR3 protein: CASSLGTENTEAFF
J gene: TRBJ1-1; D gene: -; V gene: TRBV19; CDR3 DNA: TGTGCCAGTAAGAGAAACAGGGATGAAGCTTTCTTT; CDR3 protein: CASKRNRDEAFF
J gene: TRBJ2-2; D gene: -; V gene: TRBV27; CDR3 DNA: TGTGCCAGCGGCCGCGGGCCCGTGAACACCGGGGAGCTGTTTTTT; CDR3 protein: CASGRGPVNTGELFF
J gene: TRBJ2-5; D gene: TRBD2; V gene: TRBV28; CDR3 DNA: TGTGCCACGCAATTGAGCGGGGGGCGAGAGACCCAGTACTTC; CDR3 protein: CATQLSGGRETQYF
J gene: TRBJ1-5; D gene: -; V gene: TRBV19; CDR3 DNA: TGTGCCAGTAGTGCAGGGGCCTATAGCAATCAGCCCCAGCATTTT; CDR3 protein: CASSAGAYSNQPQHF
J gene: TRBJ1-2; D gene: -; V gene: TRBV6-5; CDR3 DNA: TGTGCCAGCAGTTTCTCACTGAGTGGGGCCATCTATGGCTACACCTTC; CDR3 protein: CASSFSLSGAIYGYTF
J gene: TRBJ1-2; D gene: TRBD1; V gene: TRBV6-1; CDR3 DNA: TGTGCCAGCAGATTGCAGGGGGCGGATGGCTACACCTTC; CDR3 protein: CASRLQGADGYTF
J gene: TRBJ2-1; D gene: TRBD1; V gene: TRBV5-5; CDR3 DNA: TGTGCCAGCAGCTTGAGGGGGGACAGGGAAACCAATGAGCAGTTCTTC; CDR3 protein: CASSLRGDRETNEQFF
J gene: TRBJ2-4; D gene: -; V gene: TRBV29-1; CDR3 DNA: TGCAGCGCTCGGTGGGCCAAAAACATTCAGTACTTC; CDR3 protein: CSARWAKNIQYF
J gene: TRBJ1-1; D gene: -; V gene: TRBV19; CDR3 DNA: TGTGCCAGTGGCACCTGGGAGTTGACTGAAGCTTTCTTT; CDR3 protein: CASGTWELTEAFF
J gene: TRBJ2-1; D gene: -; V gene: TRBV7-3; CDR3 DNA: TGTGCCAGCAGCCCACAGGGTCTTAATGAGCAGTTCTTC; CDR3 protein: CASSPQGLNEQFF
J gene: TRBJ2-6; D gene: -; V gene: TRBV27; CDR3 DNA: TGTGCCAGCAGTAACGGTCCTGGGGCCAACGTCCTGACTTTC; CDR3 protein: CASSNGPGANVLTF
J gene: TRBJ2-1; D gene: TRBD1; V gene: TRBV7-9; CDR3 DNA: TGTGCCAGCAGCGCCGGGACAGGGAATTATGAGCAGTTCTTC; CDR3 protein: CASSAGTGNYEQFF
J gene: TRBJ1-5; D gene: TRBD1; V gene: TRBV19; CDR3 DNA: TGTGCCAGTGACTATGGGGACAGTCTGAATCAGCCCCAGCATTTT; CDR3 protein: CASDYGDSLNQPQHF
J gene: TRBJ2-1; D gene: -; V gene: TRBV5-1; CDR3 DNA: TGCGCCAGCAGCTCTGGGGGGGCCGCCTACAATGAGCAGTTCTTC; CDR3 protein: CASSSGGAAYNEQFF
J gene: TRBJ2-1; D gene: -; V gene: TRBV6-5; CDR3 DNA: TGTGCCAGCAGTTACTCTAGGGGGGGACGTGAGCAGTTCTTC; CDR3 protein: CASSYSRGGREQFF
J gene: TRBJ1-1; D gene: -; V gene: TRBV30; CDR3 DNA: TGTGCCTGGACGGGGTACGGCACTGAAGCTTTCTTT; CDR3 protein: CAWTGYGTEAFF